This T cell receptor beta chain was documented in a study of shared clonotypes between healthy human individuals. Study results and caveats: Donors were few, which limited the genetic and exposure-history diversity represented. Among donors, the sharing of clonotypes was expected to be influenced by sequencing depth. Estimated richness was generally greater in naive than memory subsets.

Over several immunoSEQ plates, each subset's genomic DNA was distributed in even portions. This table comes from immunoSEQ multiplex PCR, and its TCRdb copy is limited to in-frame clones, with some not included. The sample lists roughly 2,300,000 clones, around 90% occurring once. The V and J ends lost 0 bases and 10 bases, in that order; junction bases with no gene match: 9. Germline CDR1 and CDR2: SEHNR and FQNEAQ (reference sequence). CDR3 size: 15 residues. To note about this clone: The antigen remains unidentified.

The J gene is TRBJ2-1, the V gene TRBV7-9; TRBD2 matches 7 bases. Sample: naive CD4+ T cells from PBMCs. Subset indicated: CD45RA+ positively selected. The receptor was isolated from a man between 18 and 29 years old in good health. Some clones in this sample may be carry-over from other donors' samples. The CDR3 DNA follows: TGTGCCAGCAGCTTAGCGAGGGGAGGGGCAAGGGAGCAGTTCTTC. Translation gives CASSLARGGAREQFF. Variable domain in full (rest from reference TRBV7-9 and TRBJ2-1): DTGVSQNPRHKITKRGQNVTFRCDPISEHNRLYWYRQTLGQGPEFLTYFQNEAQLEKSRLLSDRFSAERPKGSFSTLEIQRTEQGDSAMYLCASSLARGGAREQFFGPGTRLTVL.